This T cell receptor (beta chain) was sequenced for a study of blood T cell repertoires in COVID-19. Study information: PBMCs, B-cell-depleted T cells, or T cells were the source of the cDNA or gDNA that made up the material.

Authors' methods: By means of reference gene primer amplification, nucleated cell counts were estimated. Measured with immunoSEQ multiplex PCR; TCRdb has only the in-frame clones, and not every one. Clone size and V and J calls were adopted from that table, with D and trimming inferred from the DNA. This sample has about 180,000 clones, with 65% to 90% found just once. V was cut by 0 bases and J by 7 bases, with 10 bases left in between. The V gene's germline CDR1 is ENHRY and CDR2 SYGVKD. The CDR3 consists of 14 residues. The clonotype originates from a man aged 50 to 59 with active or convalescent COVID-19. V usage is TRBV10-3 and J usage is TRBJ1-5; D is perhaps TRBD1 (5 bases). Material for sequencing was peripheral blood. In nucleotides, the CDR3 is TGTGCCATCAGTGAGTCGGAAAGGGGACAGCCCCAGCATTTT. This sequence encodes CAISESERGQPQHF.